These 29 T cell receptor beta chains were all obtained from the same sample, sequenced in a study of blood T cell repertoires in COVID-19. Only in-frame clones appear in the TCRdb table, and some are missing; sequencing was by immunoSEQ multiplex PCR. This table holds more than 400,000 clones, around 90% found once. The sequenced material came from PBMCs or T cells enriched from blood (not recorded which). The source of these receptors is a young man who had recovered from COVID-19.

The chain carries TRBV14 and TRBJ1-1; D is unresolved. The CDR3 has 14 residues. Looked up from germline, CDR1 is SGHDN and CDR2 is FVKESK. V gave up 2 bases and J gave up 1 base, with 8 bases separating them. The CDR3 DNA sequence: TGTGCCAGCAGCCAATATAATCCGAACACTGAAGCTTTCTTT. The encoded protein is CASSQYNPNTEAFF.

The CDR3 sequence: CASSRTGRGDTEAFF. The CDR3 nucleotides are TGTGCCAGCAGTCGGACAGGGAGAGGGGACACTGAAGCTTTCTTT. V and J are TRBV6-1 and TRBJ1-1, with 8 bases matching TRBD1. Germline CDR1 MNHNS, CDR2 SASEGT. V shed 5 bases, J shed 3 bases, and the junction held 8 bases outside the gene matches. The CDR3 has 15 residues.

The chain has TRBV6-5 and TRBJ2-5, with 9 bases matching TRBD2. Germline V CDR1 and CDR2: MNHEY, SVGAGI. CDR3 size: 15 residues. V was clipped by 3 bases and J by 2 bases; unmatched bases: 4. CDR3 region: CASSYSGGEQETQYF. Here the CDR3 DNA reads TGTGCCAGCAGTTATAGCGGGGGAGAACAAGAGACCCAGTACTTC.

The genes are TRBV28 and TRBJ2-7; 10 nucleotides agree with TRBD1. There are 13 residues in the CDR3. V lost 5 bases to trimming and J lost 4 bases; unmatched junction nucleotides: 2. Germline CDR1 is MDHEN and CDR2 is SYDVKM. The CDR3: CASSPGQGYEQYF. The CDR3, as DNA: TGTGCCAGCAGTCCGGGACAGGGGTACGAGCAGTACTTC.

V and J are TRBV4-1 and TRBJ1-1; 8 bases map to TRBD1. The CDR3 covers 15 residues. The ends lost 4 bases at V and 2 bases at J; junction bases unmatched: 6. Germline lookup yields CDR1 MGHRA and CDR2 YSYEKL. The CDR3 protein is CASSPYRGANTEAFF. Here the CDR3 DNA reads TGCGCCAGCAGCCCATACAGGGGGGCAAACACTGAAGCTTTCTTT.

This chain links TRBV5-6 with TRBJ1-3, with 7 bases matching TRBD1. In germline, CDR1 is SGHDT, CDR2 YYEEEE. J gave up 4 bases and V 6 bases, and 16 bases lay outside the gene matches. The CDR3 is 17 amino acids. This chain's CDR3 is CASTTLQEPGQGNTIYF. CDR3 nucleotide sequence: TGTGCCAGCACTACCCTACAAGAACCGGGACAGGGAAACACCATATATTTT.

To note about this clone: Distinct nucleotide sequences in the sample also encode this CDR3. The rearrangement uses TRBV3-1 (or the pseudogene TRBV3-2) and TRBJ1-1, with D tentatively TRBD1 (5 bases). There are 13 residues in the CDR3. CDR1 and CDR2 (germline): LGHDT, YNNKEL (reference sequence). The V gene lost 2 bases and the J gene lost 1 base, with 5 bases spanning the gap. Written as DNA, the CDR3 is TGTGCCAGCAGCCAAACAGGGAACACTGAAGCTTTCTTT. Translation: CASSQTGNTEAFF.

This clone was detected once. The chain is built from TRBV10-2 and TRBJ2-4; D may be TRBD1 (6 bases). V was cut by 3 bases and J by 6 bases, with 18 bases left in between. The germline CDR1 and CDR2 sequences are WSHSY and SAAADI. The CDR3 covers 16 residues. Here the CDR3 reads CASSDQSSGVRNIQYF. The DNA for the CDR3 is TGCGCCAGCAGTGATCAGTCGTCAGGGGTCAGAAACATTCAGTACTTC.

The chain links TRBV5-1 to TRBJ2-1; 9 bases fit TRBD2. Germline loops: CDR1 SGHRS, CDR2 YFSETQ. V lost 3 bases and J lost 4; bases outside the gene matches: 5. This CDR3 comprises 15 residues. The CDR3 loop is CASSSGTSIYNEQFF. In nucleotides, the CDR3 is TGCGCCAGCAGCTCGGGGACTAGCATTTACAATGAGCAGTTCTTC.

In DNA form, the CDR3 reads TGTGCCAGCAGCTTGGAAGCTAGCGCAGGGCCAGATACGCAGTATTTT. It yields the protein CASSLEASAGPDTQYF. V usage is TRBV5-4 and J usage is TRBJ2-3; TRBD2 is a possible D gene (6 bases). The CDR3 spans 16 residues. CDR1 and CDR2 (germline): SGHNT, YYREEE (reference sequence). Trimming removed 0 bases from V and 4 bases from J, with 15 bases in between. Using reference TRBV5-4 and TRBJ2-3 for the parts outside the CDR3, the full variable domain is ETGVTQSPTHLIKTRGQQVTLRCSSQSGHNTVSWYQQALGQGPQFIFQYYREEENGRGNFPPRFSGLQFPNYSSELNVNALELDDSALYLCASSLEASAGPDTQYFGPGTRLTVL.

The rearrangement uses TRBV28 and TRBJ2-7; 8 bases align to TRBD1. This CDR3 spans 15 amino acids. Germline-derived CDR1 and CDR2 are MDHEN and SYDVKM. V lost 3 bases and J lost 2; bases outside the gene matches: 6. The DNA of the CDR3 is TGTGCCAGCAGTTTTGCGGACAGGGTAACCTACGAGCAGTACTTC. Amino acids: CASSFADRVTYEQYF.

The genes are TRBV11-3 and TRBJ2-3; 7 bases are shared with TRBD2. Germline assignment: CDR1 SGHNT and CDR2 YENEEA. Germline trimming cut 0 bases from V and 0 bases from J; bases unmatched to any gene: 3. The CDR3 covers 16 residues. CDR3 DNA sequence: TGTGCCAGCAGCTTAGATCGGGGGGAGAGCACAGATACGCAGTATTTT. Its translation: CASSLDRGESTDTQYF.

This chain uses TRBV6-5 with TRBJ1-1; D ambiguous. The V end lost 0 bases, the J end lost 2 bases, and 7 bases lay between the germline ends. Per germline, CDR1 MNHEY and CDR2 SVGAGI. The CDR3 contains 14 residues. The CDR3 is CASSYSNSNTEAFF. Here the CDR3 DNA reads TGTGCCAGCAGTTACTCGAACAGCAACACTGAAGCTTTCTTT.

The chain couples TRBV5-6 to TRBJ2-7; 8 positions match TRBD1. Germline values: CDR1 SGHDT, CDR2 YYEEEE. After removal of 4 bases from V and 4 bases from J, the junction contained 7 bases not matched to a gene. The CDR3 runs to 14 residues. The DNA of the CDR3 is TGTGCCAGCAGCGCGCCGGGACAGGATTACGAGCAGTACTTC. Protein product: CASSAPGQDYEQYF.

V is TRBV19 and J is TRBJ1-1; no reliable D call. Germline V gene lookup returns CDR1 LNHDA and CDR2 SQIVND (reference sequence). V shed 4 bases and J shed 1 base, with 10 bases lying between them. The CDR3 loop spans 14 amino acids. CDR3 in amino acids: CASSKEPQNTEAFF. The CDR3 coding sequence is TGTGCCAGTAGTAAGGAGCCTCAGAACACTGAAGCTTTCTTT.

The rearrangement joins TRBV25-1 to TRBJ1-2, with D uncertain. The V gene lost 4 bases and the J gene lost 8 bases, with 14 bases spanning the gap. The CDR3 totals 13 residues. CDR1 and CDR2 from the germline V gene are MGHDK and SYGVNS. CDR3 residues: CASSGAFPAGYTF. In DNA form, the CDR3 reads TGTGCCAGCAGTGGGGCCTTTCCGGCGGGCTACACCTTC.

The chain combines TRBV2 with TRBJ1-2, with D tentatively TRBD1 (6 bases). The CDR3 has 13 residues. The germline V and J ends were trimmed by 6 bases and 7 bases, with 15 bases remaining between them. The V gene's germline CDR1 is SNHLY and CDR2 FYNNEI. The chain's CDR3 is CASSLEGGLGYTF. The CDR3 coding sequence is TGTGCCAGCAGCCTAGAGGGGGGGCTTGGCTACACCTTC. The full variable domain, in which reference TRBV2 and TRBJ1-2 provide the parts outside the CDR3, is EPEVTQTPSHQVTQMGQEVILRCVPISNHLYFYWYRQILGQKVEFLVSFYNNEISEKSEIFDDQFSVERPDGSNFTLKIRSTKLEDSAMYFCASSLEGGLGYTFGSGTRLTVV.

The chain carries TRBV3-1 (or the pseudogene TRBV3-2) and TRBJ1-4; 10 nucleotides agree with TRBD1. CDR3 length: 21 residues. Germline V gene data show CDR1 as LGHDT and CDR2 as YNNKEL (reference sequence). V gave up 0 bases and J gave up 0 bases; unmatched junction bases: 13. DNA for the CDR3: TGTGCCAGCAGCCAAGAATTCGGGAGATCCGGGACAGGGGCAACTAATGAAAAACTGTTTTTT. Translation: CASSQEFGRSGTGATNEKLFF.

This clone was detected a few times. V and J are TRBV28 and TRBJ1-2; D not certain. CDR1 is MDHEN and CDR2 is SYDVKM in the germline V gene. Trimming took 5 bases from V and 5 from J, leaving 15 bases between them. This CDR3 has 14 residues. The CDR3 sequence: CASSPWLVEYGYTF. In DNA form, the CDR3 reads TGTGCCAGCAGTCCCTGGCTCGTTGAATATGGCTACACCTTC.

This clone was detected once. The V and J genes are TRBV2 and TRBJ2-1, with 7 bases that match TRBD1. V gave up 8 bases and J gave up 7 bases; unmatched junction bases: 17. The CDR3 extends over 16 amino acids. Germline lookup yields CDR1 SNHLY and CDR2 FYNNEI. CDR3 nucleotides: TGTGCCAGCCGTCCAGTGGTCAGGGGGTTTAGTAATGAGCAGTTCTTC. Its translation: CASRPVVRGFSNEQFF.

The rearrangement links TRBV19 to TRBJ1-4, with 8 bases aligning to TRBD1. The V and J ends lost 4 bases and 13 bases, in that order; junction bases with no gene match: 8. CDR1 is LNHDA and CDR2 is SQIVND in the germline V gene (reference sequence). The length of the CDR3 is 13 residues. CDR3 loop: CASSTGQGGILFF. CDR3 DNA: TGTGCCAGTAGTACCGGACAGGGCGGAATACTGTTTTTT.

V is TRBV19 and J is TRBJ2-3, with D perhaps matching TRBD1 (6 bases). Trimming shortened V by 4 bases and J by 4 bases, and 15 bases separated the two germline ends. Germline V gives CDR1 LNHDA, CDR2 SQIVND (reference sequence). This CDR3 spans 15 amino acids. CDR3 amino acids: CASSTNFRGSDTQYF. The CDR3 nucleotides read TGTGCCAGTAGTACGAATTTCAGGGGTTCAGATACGCAGTATTTT.

CDR3 DNA: TGTGCCAGCTCACGAAGTATTTCCACAGGGGACCCTGGAAACACCATATATTTT. Translation: CASSRSISTGDPGNTIYF. The V call is TRBV18, the J call TRBJ1-3; 7 bases line up with TRBD1. J lost 2 bases, V lost 4 bases, and 14 bases had no gene match. Germline V CDR1 and CDR2: KGHSH, LQKENI. The CDR3 is 18 residues long.

The chain recombines TRBV11-3 with TRBJ1-3; no clear D gene. This CDR3 contains 17 residues. V dropped 3 bases and J dropped 0 bases, with 15 bases sitting between them. Looked up from germline, CDR1 is SGHNT and CDR2 is YENEEA. The CDR3 DNA reads as TGTGCCAGCAGCTTTCGTGGTGGAACAGACTCTGGAAACACCATATATTTT. Protein: CASSFRGGTDSGNTIYF.

The chain has TRBV6-5 and TRBJ1-2; TRBD1 agrees at 7 bases. The CDR3 extends over 14 amino acids. CDR1 is MNHEY and CDR2 is SVGAGI in the germline V gene. J lost 4 bases, V lost 2 bases, and 4 bases had no gene match. The DNA for the CDR3 is TGTGCCAGCAGTTACGGGACAGATTTCTATGGCTACACCTTC. It encodes CASSYGTDFYGYTF.

The rearrangement links TRBV28 to TRBJ2-3, with 8 bases that match TRBD1. Trimming removed 5 bases from V and 4 bases from J; junction bases left unmatched: 14. Germline CDR1 reads MDHEN; CDR2 reads SYDVKM. The CDR3 extends over 17 amino acids. CDR3 sequence (DNA): TGTGCCAGCAGTCTCTTAGGCAGGGGGCGGGTAGCAGATACGCAGTATTTT. Protein sequence: CASSLLGRGRVADTQYF.

The chain is built from TRBV7-9 and TRBJ1-2; TRBD1 might be the D (5 bases). Germline CDR1 is SEHNR and CDR2 is FQNEAQ (reference sequence). V dropped 4 bases and J dropped 0 bases, with 9 bases sitting between them. There are 14 residues in the CDR3. The CDR3 DNA is TGTGCCAGCAGCTCTTCGACAGCTAACTATGGCTACACCTTC. Amino acids: CASSSSTANYGYTF.

This rearrangement joins TRBV12-3 or TRBV12-4 to TRBJ1-4; maybe TRBD1 (6 bases). The ends were cut back, 5 bases at V and 7 bases at J, with 8 bases in the middle. This CDR3 has 12 residues. The DNA of the CDR3 is TGTGCCAGCAGTCGACAGGCTGAAAAACTGTTTTTT. This codes for CASSRQAEKLFF.

This clone was observed a single time. The chain has TRBV27 and TRBJ2-7, with 10 bases identical to TRBD2. Germline V gives CDR1 MNHEY, CDR2 SMNVEV (reference sequence). The trim removed 8 bases at V and 1 base at J, leaving 11 bases unmatched. This CDR3 is 16 amino acids long. The CDR3 is CASSKHGLAASYEQYF. The CDR3 coding sequence is TGTGCCAGCTCCAAACATGGACTAGCGGCTTCCTACGAGCAGTACTTC.